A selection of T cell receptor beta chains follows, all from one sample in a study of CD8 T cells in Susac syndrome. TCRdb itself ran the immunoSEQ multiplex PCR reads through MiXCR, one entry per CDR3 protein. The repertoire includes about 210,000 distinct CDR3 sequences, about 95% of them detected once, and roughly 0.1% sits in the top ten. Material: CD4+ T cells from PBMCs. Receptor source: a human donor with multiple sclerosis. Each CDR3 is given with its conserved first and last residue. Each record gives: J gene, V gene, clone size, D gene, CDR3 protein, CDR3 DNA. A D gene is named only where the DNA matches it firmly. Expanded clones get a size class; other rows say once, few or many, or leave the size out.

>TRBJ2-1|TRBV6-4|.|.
CASSARGDEQFF
TGTGCCAGCAGCGCCAGAGGCGATGAGCAGTTCTTC
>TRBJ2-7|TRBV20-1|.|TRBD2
CSAADGGVYEQYF
TGCAGTGCCGCGGACGGGGGGGTCTACGAGCAGTACTTC
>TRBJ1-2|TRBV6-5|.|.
CAGRGIGGYTF
TGTGCTGGGAGGGGCATAGGTGGCTACACCTTC
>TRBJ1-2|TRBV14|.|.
CASSQRAGVYGYTF
TGTGCCAGCAGCCAACGGGCAGGGGTTTATGGCTACACCTTC
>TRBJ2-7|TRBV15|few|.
CATSSAGVLYEQYF
TGTGCCACCAGCAGTGCAGGGGTCCTCTACGAGCAGTACTTC
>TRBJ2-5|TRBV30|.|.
CAWSVGRGGRQETQYF
TGTGCCTGGAGTGTCGGCAGGGGAGGTCGCCAAGAGACCCAGTACTTC
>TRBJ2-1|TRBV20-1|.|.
CSASPLAVSYNEQFF
TGCAGTGCTAGTCCATTAGCGGTCTCCTACAATGAGCAGTTCTTC
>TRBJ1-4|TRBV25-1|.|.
CASKSRENRSGKLFF
TGTGCCAGCAAATCAAGGGAGAACCGGTCAGGAAAACTGTTTTTT
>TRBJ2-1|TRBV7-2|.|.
CASSFLRTIFDEQFF
TGTGCCAGCAGCTTCCTCAGGACTATCTTCGATGAGCAGTTCTTC
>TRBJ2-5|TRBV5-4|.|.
CASSPGTTSQETQYF
TGTGCCAGCAGCCCGGGGACCACCTCCCAAGAGACCCAGTACTTC
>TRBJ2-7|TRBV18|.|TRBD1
CASSGTGSSYEQYF
TGTGCCAGCTCGGGGACAGGGTCCTCCTACGAGCAGTACTTC
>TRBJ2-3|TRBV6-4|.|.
CASSADSRGTQYF
TGTGCCAGCAGTGCGGACAGTCGAGGTACGCAGTATTTT
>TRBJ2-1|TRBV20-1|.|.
CSAIGTSSDNEQFF
TGCAGTGCTATTGGGACCTCCTCGGACAATGAGCAGTTCTTC
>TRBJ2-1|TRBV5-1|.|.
CASSSLFRSSYNEQFF
TGCGCCAGCAGCTCCTTGTTCCGAAGCTCCTACAATGAGCAGTTCTTC
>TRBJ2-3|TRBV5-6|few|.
CASSLGGDTQYF
TGTGCCAGCAGCTTGGGCGGAGATACGCAGTATTTT
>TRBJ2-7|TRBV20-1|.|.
CSARVGFTYEQYF
TGCAGTGCTAGAGTAGGGTTCACCTACGAGCAGTACTTC
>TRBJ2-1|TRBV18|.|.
CASSPVDEQFF
TGTGCCAGCTCACCGGTCGATGAGCAGTTCTTC
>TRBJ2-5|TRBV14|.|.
CASSPRGRGRQETQYF
TGTGCCAGCAGCCCGCGTGGCAGGGGGAGGCAAGAGACCCAGTACTTC
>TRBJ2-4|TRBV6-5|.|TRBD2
CATNPLAGQDIQYF
TGTGCCACCAATCCCCTAGCGGGGCAAGACATTCAGTACTTC
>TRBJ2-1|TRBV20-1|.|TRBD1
CSAGRTGGPNEQFF
TGCAGTGCGGGGAGGACAGGGGGACCCAATGAGCAGTTCTTC
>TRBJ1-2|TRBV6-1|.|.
CASSLIEDPYAGYTF
TGTGCCAGCAGCCTAATAGAGGACCCCTATGCCGGCTACACCTTC
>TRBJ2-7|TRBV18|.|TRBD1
CASSRTGVYEQYF
TGTGCCAGCTCACGGACAGGGGTCTACGAGCAGTACTTC
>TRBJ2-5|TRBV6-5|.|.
CASSYSSGIQETQYF
TGTGCCAGCAGTTACTCGTCCGGAATCCAAGAGACCCAGTACTTC
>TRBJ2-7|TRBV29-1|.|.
CSVLRGFPYEQYF
TGCAGCGTATTACGGGGGTTCCCCTACGAGCAGTACTTC
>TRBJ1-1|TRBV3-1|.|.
CASSQEKGRGAFF
TGTGCCAGCAGCCAAGAGAAGGGGCGTGGGGCTTTCTTT
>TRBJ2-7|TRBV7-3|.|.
CATGSDEQYF
TGTGCCACAGGTTCCGACGAGCAGTACTTC
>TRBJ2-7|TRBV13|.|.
CASSLTRLAAQGSYEQYF
TGTGCCAGCAGCTTAACCCGGTTAGCCGCACAGGGTTCCTACGAGCAGTACTTC
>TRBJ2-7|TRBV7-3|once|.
CASSSRTVPDYEQYF
TGTGCCAGCAGCTCCCGGACTGTCCCAGACTACGAGCAGTACTTC
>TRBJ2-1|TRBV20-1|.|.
CSARLANEQFF
TGCAGTGCTAGACTAGCCAATGAGCAGTTCTTC
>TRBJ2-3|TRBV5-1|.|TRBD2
CASSSSGTTTDTQYF
TGCGCCAGCAGCTCCTCGGGGACTACGACAGATACGCAGTATTTT
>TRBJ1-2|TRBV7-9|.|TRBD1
CASLKQGAGYGYTF
TGTGCCAGCCTAAAGCAGGGGGCGGGATATGGCTACACCTTC
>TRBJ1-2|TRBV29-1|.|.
CSVRTSNYGYTF
TGCAGCGTTCGGACGTCTAACTATGGCTACACCTTC
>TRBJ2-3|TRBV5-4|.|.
CASSSSLERASTDTQYF
TGTGCCAGCAGCTCATCCCTCGAGCGGGCCAGCACAGATACGCAGTATTTT
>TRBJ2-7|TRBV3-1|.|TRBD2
CASRRGLVSYEQYF
TGTGCCAGCAGAAGAGGACTAGTCTCTTACGAGCAGTACTTC
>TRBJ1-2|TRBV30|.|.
CAWSTGYTYGYTF
TGTGCCTGGAGTACAGGGTACACCTATGGCTACACCTTC
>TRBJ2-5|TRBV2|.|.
CASRNNRKETQYF
TGTGCCAGCAGGAATAACAGAAAAGAGACCCAGTACTTC
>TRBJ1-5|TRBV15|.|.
CATSRDKGGLGSNQPQHF
TGTGCCACCAGCAGAGATAAGGGGGGCCTCGGGAGCAATCAGCCCCAGCATTTT
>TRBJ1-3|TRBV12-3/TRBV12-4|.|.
CASSLLDTIYF
TGTGCCAGCAGTTTATTGGACACCATATATTTT